A selection of T cell receptor beta chains follows, all from one sample in a study of beta chain features in type 1 diabetes. Only in-frame clones appear in the TCRdb table, and some are missing; sequencing was by immunoSEQ multiplex PCR. The sample includes roughly 220,000 clones, 16% seen only once; the top ten take about 0.092%. The specimen sequenced was naive CD4+ T cells from blood. The source is a man aged 25 to 40 with type 1 diabetes. Each CDR3 is given with its conserved first and last residue. Fields, in order: J gene, V gene, clone size, CDR3 length, D gene, CDR3 DNA, CDR3 protein. The D gene is left open where the match is weak. The listing skips clone size in some rows; elsewhere it reads once, few, many or a size class.

>TRBJ2-7|TRBV29-1|few|14|TRBD1
TGCAGCGCTGTACGACAGGGCCCTCCCTACGAGCAGTACTTC
CSAVRQGPPYEQYF
>TRBJ2-2|TRBV6-5|few|16|NA
TGTGCCAGCAGTTACAACAGTATCTCGAACACCGGGGAGCTGTTTTTT
CASSYNSISNTGELFF
>TRBJ2-7|TRBV29-1|NA|13|NA
TGCAGCGTCCGGAGACTCCTCTCCTACGAGCAGTACTTC
CSVRRLLSYEQYF
>TRBJ2-7|TRBV27|few|19|TRBD2
TGTGCCAGCACTCCCCGTTCGGGACTAGCGGCCCTGAGCTCCTACGAGCAGTACTTC
CASTPRSGLAALSSYEQYF
>TRBJ2-5|TRBV12-5|NA|15|NA
TGTGCTAGTGGTTTGGAAGGGATACGGCGAGAGACCCAGTACTTC
CASGLEGIRRETQYF
>TRBJ2-7|TRBV25-1|NA|13|TRBD1
TGTGCCAGCAGTGGGACAGGGGGGTTCGAGCAGTACTTC
CASSGTGGFEQYF
>TRBJ2-3|TRBV30|NA|17|TRBD2
TGTGCCTGGAGTACGGGACTAGCGGGAGATGGCACAGATACGCAGTATTTT
CAWSTGLAGDGTDTQYF
>TRBJ2-7|TRBV18|NA|14|NA
TGTGCCAGCTCACCAGGGCAGGTACGGGACGAGCAGTACTTC
CASSPGQVRDEQYF
>TRBJ1-1|TRBV21-1|few|18|NA
TGTGCCAGCAGCAAAGTTAAGGACACGCGAGCGTTGAACACTGAAGCTTTCTTT
CASSKVKDTRALNTEAFF
>TRBJ2-1|TRBV29-1|few|17|NA
TGCAGCGTCCTACCCTGGATAGCGGATCGGTCCTACAATGAGCAGTTCTTC
CSVLPWIADRSYNEQFF
>TRBJ2-1|TRBV9|few|16|TRBD2
TGTGCCAGCAGTCCCGGGGTGGCGGGGGGAAACAATGAGCAGTTCTTC
CASSPGVAGGNNEQFF
>TRBJ2-5|TRBV25-1|few|13|NA
TGTGCCAGCAGTGATGGTTACCAAGAGACCCAGTACTTC
CASSDGYQETQYF
>TRBJ1-4|TRBV30|NA|16|TRBD1
TGTGCCTGGAGAGGAACGACAGGGAACAGGAATGAAAAACTGTTTTTT
CAWRGTTGNRNEKLFF
>TRBJ2-7|TRBV7-2|few|15|TRBD1
TGTGCCAGCAGCTTGGACAGGATAAGCTCCTACGAGCAGTACTTC
CASSLDRISSYEQYF
>TRBJ2-7|TRBV4-3|few|17|TRBD1
TGCGCCAGCAGCCAAGTCGCCGGGACAGGAGGATCTTACGAGCAGTACTTC
CASSQVAGTGGSYEQYF
>TRBJ2-2|TRBV7-2|NA|17|NA
TGTGCCAGCAGCCCCCTCCCGGACACCACGAACACCGGGGAGCTGTTTTTT
CASSPLPDTTNTGELFF
>TRBJ2-3|TRBV7-2|few|15|NA
TGTGCCAGCAGCTTAGCGCTGGGGCCAGGAGATACGCAGTATTTT
CASSLALGPGDTQYF
>TRBJ1-1|TRBV6-6|NA|13|NA
TGTGCCAGCAGTTACTCGATATCCTATGAAGCTTTCTTT
CASSYSISYEAFF
>TRBJ2-1|TRBV29-1|NA|13|NA
TGCAGCCCGGTAGGGAGCTCCTACAATGAGCAGTTCTTC
CSPVGSSYNEQFF